Below, 10 T cell receptor beta chains from the same sample are listed, as sequenced in a study of OX40 agonist ivuxolimab in advanced cancers. The data were produced by immunoSEQ multiplex PCR, yet TCRdb's version contains in-frame clones alone and is incomplete. The data contain about 72,000 clones, 85% to 90% of them singletons. The starting material was CD4+ or CD8+ T cells sorted from blood, obtained in a trial of the OX40 agonist ivuxolimab. The receptors were sampled from an adult with an advanced solid tumor such as melanoma, head and neck, liver or kidney cancer.

The chain recombines TRBV2 with TRBJ2-3, with TRBD2 identical over 7 bases. The trim removed 7 bases at V and 5 bases at J, leaving 9 bases unmatched. The germline V gene encodes CDR1 SNHLY and CDR2 FYNNEI. The CDR3 covers 14 residues. In nucleotides, the CDR3 is TGTGCCAGCACGCTTGCGGGAGCTGTAGATACGCAGTATTTT. Translating it yields CASTLAGAVDTQYF.

The V and J genes are TRBV11-3 and TRBJ2-1; 11 bases fit TRBD2. Germline V gene data show CDR1 as SGHNT and CDR2 as YENEEA. The V and J ends lost 5 bases and 6 bases, in that order; junction bases with no gene match: 6. This CDR3 has 15 residues. In nucleotides, the CDR3 is TGTGCCAGCAGCCGTCCGGGACTAGCGGCCAATGAGCAGTTCTTC. Translating it yields CASSRPGLAANEQFF.

The chain has TRBV30 and TRBJ2-5, with a possible D match to TRBD2 (6 bases). This CDR3 contains 17 residues. The germline CDR1 and CDR2 sequences are GTSNPN and SVGIG (reference sequence). The germline V and J ends were trimmed by 0 bases and 2 bases, with 19 bases remaining between them. CDR3 bases: TGTGCCTGGAGTGTAATGCGGGGCCCTTTTGGACAAGAGACCCAGTACTTC. Protein sequence: CAWSVMRGPFGQETQYF.

This chain connects TRBV9 to TRBJ2-1; the D is unclear. Trimming pared 0 bases from V and 7 bases from J, leaving 11 bases between. Germline-derived CDR1 and CDR2 are SGDLS and YYNGEE. The CDR3 sequence is 14 residues long. The CDR3 sequence: CASSVESRPNEQFF. Written as DNA, the CDR3 is TGTGCCAGCAGCGTAGAGTCCAGGCCGAATGAGCAGTTCTTC. Full variable domain (outside the CDR3, taken from reference TRBV9 and TRBJ2-1): DSGVTQTPKHLITATGQRVTLRCSPRSGDLSVYWYQQSLDQGLQFLIQYYNGEERAKGNILERFSAQQFPDLHSELNLSSLELGDSALYFCASSVESRPNEQFFGPGTRLTVL.

The sample holds one count of this clone. The chain carries TRBV7-2 and TRBJ1-2, with 7 nucleotides matching TRBD1. Unmatched junction bases numbered 10, after V lost 5 bases and J lost 4 bases. Germline values: CDR1 SGHTA, CDR2 FQGNSA. The CDR3 totals 15 residues. The CDR3 sequence is CASSPYGQASYGYTF. CDR3 coding DNA: TGTGCCAGCAGCCCATATGGACAGGCGAGCTATGGCTACACCTTC.

CDR3 loop: CASSLSGRVSGANVLTF. The CDR3 bases are TGCGCCAGCAGCTTGAGTGGCAGGGTCTCTGGGGCCAACGTCCTGACTTTC. The chain has TRBV5-1 and TRBJ2-6; tentative D call: TRBD1 (5 bases). There are 17 residues in the CDR3. Between the trimmed V and J ends, which lost 1 base and 0 bases, there was a span of 11 bases. Germline values: CDR1 SGHRS, CDR2 YFSETQ.

The rearrangement joins TRBV7-2 to TRBJ2-1; D may be TRBD2 (5 bases). The V end was cut by 2 bases, the J end by 9 bases, with 17 bases between. The CDR3 length is 15 residues. Germline V gene lookup returns CDR1 SGHTA and CDR2 FQGNSA. The CDR3 bases are TGTGCCAGCAGCTTAATGCACTCGGCGGGTACTGAGCAGTTCTTC. It encodes CASSLMHSAGTEQFF.

The V call is TRBV7-2, the J call TRBJ1-4; the match to TRBD1 covers 8 bases. The germline V gene encodes CDR1 SGHTA and CDR2 FQGNSA. J gave up 4 bases and V 3 bases, and 4 bases lay outside the gene matches. The CDR3 is made up of 15 amino acids. This chain's CDR3 is CASSFDRGSNEKLFF. The CDR3 bases are TGTGCCAGCAGCTTCGACAGGGGAAGTAATGAAAAACTGTTTTTT.

The chain recombines TRBV9 with TRBJ2-7; 7 nucleotides line up with TRBD2. Per the germline V gene, CDR1 is SGDLS and CDR2 is YYNGEE. J lost 5 bases, V lost 0 bases, and 14 bases had no gene match. The CDR3 loop spans 17 amino acids. CDR3 in amino acids: CASSVGGLGAEIDEQYF. The CDR3 DNA is TGTGCCAGCAGCGTAGGAGGACTAGGGGCCGAAATAGACGAGCAGTACTTC.

The CDR3 region has the DNA TGTGCCAGCAGCTTAGTCAGGGTGGAAGTCCCCAATGAGCAGTTCTTC. Translation: CASSLVRVEVPNEQFF. The chain uses TRBV7-8 and TRBJ2-1, with a possible D match to TRBD1 (5 bases). Deletions cut 1 base from V and 6 bases from J, with 16 bases between. There are 16 residues in the CDR3. Germline CDR1 reads SGHVS; CDR2 reads FQNEAQ.